A single sample gave rise to the 21 T cell receptor beta chains below, sequenced in a study of T cells in localized non-small cell lung cancer. Here immunoSEQ multiplex PCR was the method, and the copy in TCRdb shows in-frame clones only, minus some. This table has over 1,400 clones, 20% to 30% appearing once. The sequencing here drew on normal lung tissue next to the tumor, taken before any cancer treatment. The receptors stem from a man aged 35-69 years with stage II squamous cell lung carcinoma.

CDR3 residues: CSVLTGGGTDTQYF. CDR3 bases: TGCAGCGTTCTTACAGGGGGTGGGACAGATACGCAGTATTTT. The J gene is TRBJ2-3, the V gene TRBV29-1, with TRBD1 matching over 8 bases. V lost 5 bases to trimming and J lost 3 bases; unmatched junction nucleotides: 7. Germline V CDR1 and CDR2: SQVTM, ANQGSEA. The CDR3 extends over 14 amino acids.

This clone qualifies as medium-sized. The V gene is TRBV11-3, the J gene TRBJ2-6, with D possibly TRBD1 on 6 matching bases. V was trimmed by 5 bases and J by 0 bases, leaving 17 bases between them. The V gene's germline CDR1 is SGHNT and CDR2 YENEEA. This CDR3 has 18 residues. This chain's CDR3 is CASSKGTRASSGANVLTF. The CDR3 DNA follows: TGTGCCAGCAGCAAGGGGACACGAGCATCCTCTGGGGCCAACGTCCTGACTTTC.

The CDR3 region has the DNA TGCGCCAGCAGCTTGGAGGGAGGCAACACTGAAGCTTTCTTT. Residues: CASSLEGGNTEAFF. The gene calls are TRBV5-1 and TRBJ1-1; no reliable D call. CDR1 and CDR2 from the germline V gene are SGHRS and YFSETQ. The CDR3 consists of 14 residues. V lost 0 bases and J 2 bases, leaving 8 bases between the germline ends.

The V and J genes are TRBV7-5 and TRBJ2-3; TRBD2 is the table's D call, not checked against the DNA. TRBV7-5 is termed a pseudogene. This CDR3 contains 16 residues. The CDR3 coding sequence is TGTGCCAGCAGCCTCGGACTAGCGGCCAGCACAGATACGCAGTATTTT. It is translated as CASSLGLAASTDTQYF.

This clone occurred a few times. The chain joins TRBV29-1 to TRBJ2-7, with D tentatively TRBD1 (6 bases). In germline, CDR1 is SQVTM, CDR2 ANQGSEA. The V and J ends lost 6 bases and 6 bases respectively, with 18 bases between them. CDR3 size: 13 residues. The CDR3 region is CSVTTGPLGEQYF. DNA for the CDR3: TGCAGCGTGACGACAGGTCCGCTGGGCGAGCAGTACTTC.

V gene TRBV19 combines with J gene TRBJ1-3, with D hard to call. Trimming took 5 bases from V and 4 from J, leaving 12 bases between them. This CDR3 is built from 14 residues. Germline CDR1 LNHDA, CDR2 SQIVND (reference sequence). CDR3 in amino acids: CASSDRMRGNTIYF. Written as DNA, the CDR3 is TGTGCCAGTAGTGACCGGATGAGGGGAAACACCATATATTTT.

There are a few counts of this clone. This chain uses TRBV23-1 with TRBJ2-5, with a tentative D call TRBD1 (5 bases). TRBV23-1 is an ORF for which the function is uncertain. CDR3 size: 19 residues. Trimming left V 6 bases short and J 2 bases short, with 28 bases between. In DNA form, the CDR3 reads TGCGCCAGCAGCCACTCTGAGGCGCGGAGTGGGGCCCGACAAGAGACCCAGTACTTC. Translating it yields CASSHSEARSGARQETQYF.

Sample share makes this clone medium-sized. The chain uses TRBV11-3 and TRBJ2-5; D perhaps matches TRBD2 (5 bases). The CDR3 extends over 14 amino acids. The germline CDR1 and CDR2 sequences are SGHNT and YENEEA. V was cut by 5 bases and J by 1 base, with 11 bases left in between. CDR3 bases: TGTGCCAGCAGCCTTACGGGATCCCAAGAGACCCAGTACTTC. Encoded protein: CASSLTGSQETQYF.

V gene TRBV30 combines with J gene TRBJ1-4, with 7 nucleotides matching TRBD1. J lost 0 bases, V lost 8 bases, and 3 bases had no gene match. CDR3 size: 13 residues. Germline V CDR1 and CDR2: GTSNPN, SVGIG (reference sequence). The DNA of the CDR3 is TGTGCCAGCGGGACAGCAACTAATGAAAAACTGTTTTTT. Amino acids: CASGTATNEKLFF. Combining the CDR3 with reference TRBV30 and TRBJ1-4 gives the whole variable domain SQTIHQWPATLVQPVGSPLSLECTVEGTSNPNLYWYRQAAGRGLQLLFYSVGIGQISSEVPQNLSASRPQDRQFILSSKKLLLSDSGFYLCASGTATNEKLFFGSGTQLSVL.

This chain joins TRBV29-1 and TRBJ2-1; TRBD1 matches 7 bases. From germline, CDR1 is SQVTM and CDR2 ANQGSEA. V trimming: 1 base; J trimming: 0 bases; junction bases outside the gene matches: 6. The CDR3 sequence is 16 residues long. Here the CDR3 reads CSVEAGDRSSYNEQFF. In DNA, the CDR3 is TGCAGCGTTGAAGCCGGGGACAGAAGCTCCTACAATGAGCAGTTCTTC.

This chain uses TRBV11-3 with TRBJ2-7; D is undetermined. The length of the CDR3 is 15 residues. Germline lookup yields CDR1 SGHNT and CDR2 YENEEA. Trimming removed 4 bases at V and 2 bases at J, with 15 bases between. The CDR3 sequence: CASSSPETSTYEQYF. DNA of the CDR3: TGTGCCAGCAGCTCACCCGAGACATCTACCTACGAGCAGTACTTC. Full variable domain (rest looked up from reference TRBV11-3 and TRBJ2-7): EAGVVQSPRYKIIEKKQPVAFWCNPISGHNTLYWYLQNLGQGPELLIRYENEEAVDDSQLPKDRFSAERLKGVDSTLKIQPAELGDSAVYLCASSSPETSTYEQYFGPGTRLTVT.

CDR3 in amino acids: CASSYGTSGFFAGELFF. Written as DNA, the CDR3 is TGTGCCAGCAGTTACGGTACTAGCGGGTTTTTCGCCGGGGAGCTGTTTTTT. The chain recombines TRBV6-7 with TRBJ2-2; TRBD2 matches at 9 bases. TRBV6-7 is an ORF for which the function is uncertain. Trimming took 2 bases from V and 6 from J; bases not matched to a gene: 10. This CDR3 has 17 residues.

This rearrangement joins TRBV5-1 to TRBJ2-1; TRBD2 aligns across 9 bases. Per germline, CDR1 SGHRS and CDR2 YFSETQ. This CDR3 contains 15 residues. J gave up 4 bases and V 5 bases, and 7 bases lay outside the gene matches. The chain's CDR3 is CASSIVAGAYNEQFF. Here the CDR3 DNA reads TGCGCCAGCAGTATAGTAGCGGGAGCGTACAATGAGCAGTTCTTC.

This clone showed up just a few times. As DNA, the CDR3 is TGCGCCAGCAGTCGGGACAGGGACACTGAAGCTTTCTTT. It translates to CASSRDRDTEAFF. The chain couples TRBV10-2 to TRBJ1-1, with 9 bases aligning to TRBD1. The CDR3 is 13 residues long. Germline V gene data show CDR1 as WSHSY and CDR2 as SAAADI. The V and J ends lost 5 bases and 3 bases, in that order; junction bases with no gene match: 1.

The chain couples TRBV29-1 to TRBJ2-3; 12 nucleotides agree with TRBD2. CDR3 size: 14 residues. Germline V gives CDR1 SQVTM, CDR2 ANQGSEA. With V trimmed by 7 bases and J by 5 bases, 7 bases remained unmatched. The chain's CDR3 is CSGKLAGGIDTQYF. CDR3 nucleotides: TGCAGCGGTAAACTAGCGGGAGGAATAGATACGCAGTATTTT.

V usage is TRBV30 and J usage is TRBJ1-1; 7 bases align to TRBD1. The CDR3 runs to 14 residues. V was pared by 2 bases and J by 5 bases, with 8 bases of the junction left unmatched. CDR1 GTSNPN and CDR2 SVGIG come from the germline V gene (reference sequence). CDR3 sequence: CAWSIDREITEAFF. The CDR3 DNA sequence: TGTGCCTGGAGTATCGACAGGGAAATAACTGAAGCTTTCTTT.

The V and J genes are TRBV29-1 and TRBJ2-1; 10 nucleotides align to TRBD2. This CDR3 is 13 amino acids long. Trimming removed 3 bases from V and 9 bases from J; junction bases left unmatched: 5. In germline, CDR1 is SQVTM, CDR2 ANQGSEA. The CDR3 bases are TGCAGCGTTGACTCTAGCGGGAGAACTGAGCAGTTCTTC. Protein product: CSVDSSGRTEQFF.

This clone was observed a few times. J is TRBJ2-6 and V is TRBV15; 8 bases fit TRBD1. Germline V CDR1 and CDR2: LNHNV, YYDKDF (reference sequence). There are 17 residues in the CDR3. V lost 3 bases to trimming and J lost 2 bases; unmatched junction nucleotides: 6. The CDR3 sequence: CATSRRTGQTGANVLTF. CDR3 nucleotides: TGTGCCACCAGCAGGAGGACAGGGCAAACTGGGGCCAACGTCCTGACTTTC.

This sequence joins TRBV19 and TRBJ1-1, with D perhaps TRBD1 (5 bases). The CDR3 runs to 16 residues. From germline, CDR1 is LNHDA and CDR2 SQIVND (reference sequence). The ends were cut back, 10 bases at V and 1 base at J, with 22 bases in the middle. CDR3 sequence (DNA): TGTGCCACCAGAGCCGGGACGGGGTTACGGAACACTGAAGCTTTCTTT. Protein product: CATRAGTGLRNTEAFF.

Within the sample, this clone is medium-sized. The DNA of the CDR3 is TGTGCCAGCAGTTACTCGAAAGGGGAAATTTACAATGAGCAGTTCTTC. Encoded protein: CASSYSKGEIYNEQFF. The chain is built from TRBV6-8 and TRBJ2-1; a weak D match, TRBD1 (5 bases). V shed 0 bases and J shed 4 bases, with 13 bases lying between them. The CDR3 has 16 amino acids. CDR1 is MNHGY, CDR2 SAAAGT, per germline.

The CDR3 DNA reads as TGTGCCAGTTGGAGGGACTCCTACGAGCAGTACTTC. Translation gives CASWRDSYEQYF. The chain links TRBV6-8 to TRBJ2-7; D might be TRBD2 (6 bases). In germline, CDR1 is MNHGY, CDR2 SAAAGT. The V and J ends lost 9 bases and 0 bases respectively, with 9 bases between them. The CDR3 runs to 12 residues.